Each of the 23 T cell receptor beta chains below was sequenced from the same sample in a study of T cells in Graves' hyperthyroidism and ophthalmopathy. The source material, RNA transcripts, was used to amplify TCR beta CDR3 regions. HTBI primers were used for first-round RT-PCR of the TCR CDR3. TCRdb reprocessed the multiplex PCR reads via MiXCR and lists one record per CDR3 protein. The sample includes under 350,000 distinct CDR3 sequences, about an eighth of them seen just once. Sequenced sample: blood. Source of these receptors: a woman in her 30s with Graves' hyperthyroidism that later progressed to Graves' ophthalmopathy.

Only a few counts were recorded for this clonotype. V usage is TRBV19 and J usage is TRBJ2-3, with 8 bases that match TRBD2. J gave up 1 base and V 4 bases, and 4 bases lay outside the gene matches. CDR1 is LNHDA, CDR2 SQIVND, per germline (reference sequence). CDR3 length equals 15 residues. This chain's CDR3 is CASSTVLAGTDTQYF. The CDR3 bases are TGTGCCAGTAGTACCGTACTAGCGGGCACAGATACGCAGTATTTT.

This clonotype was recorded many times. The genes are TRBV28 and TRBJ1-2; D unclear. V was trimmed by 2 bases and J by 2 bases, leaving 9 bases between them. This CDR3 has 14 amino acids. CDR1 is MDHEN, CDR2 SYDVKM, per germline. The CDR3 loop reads CASSLKWPNYGYTF. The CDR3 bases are TGTGCCAGCAGTTTAAAATGGCCAAACTATGGCTACACCTTC.

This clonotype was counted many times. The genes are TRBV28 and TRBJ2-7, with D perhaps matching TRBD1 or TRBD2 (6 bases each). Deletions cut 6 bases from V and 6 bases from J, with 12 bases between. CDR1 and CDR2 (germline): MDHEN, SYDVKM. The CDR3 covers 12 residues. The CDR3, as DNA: TGTGCCAGCAGGTCACAGGGAGGCGAGCAGTACTTC. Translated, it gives CASRSQGGEQYF.

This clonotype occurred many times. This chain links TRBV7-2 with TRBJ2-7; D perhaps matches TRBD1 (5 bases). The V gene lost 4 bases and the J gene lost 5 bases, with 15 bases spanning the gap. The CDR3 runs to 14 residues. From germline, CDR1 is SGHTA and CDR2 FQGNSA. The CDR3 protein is CASSWGGKGHEQYF. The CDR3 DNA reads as TGTGCCAGCAGCTGGGGCGGAAAGGGCCACGAGCAGTACTTC.

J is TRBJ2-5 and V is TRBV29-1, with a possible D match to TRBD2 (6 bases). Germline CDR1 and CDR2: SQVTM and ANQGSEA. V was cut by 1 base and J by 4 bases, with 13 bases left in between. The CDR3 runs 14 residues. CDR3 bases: TGCAGCGTTGAAGTTGTGGGAGGAAGAGAGACCCAGTACTTC. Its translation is CSVEVVGGRETQYF.

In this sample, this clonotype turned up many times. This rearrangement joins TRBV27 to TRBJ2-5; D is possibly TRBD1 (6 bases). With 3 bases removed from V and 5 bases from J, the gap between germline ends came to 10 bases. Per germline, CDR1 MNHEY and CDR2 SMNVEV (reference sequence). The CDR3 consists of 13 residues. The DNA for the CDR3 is TGTGCCAGCAGTTTGGGGGCTCTGGAGACCCAGTACTTC. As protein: CASSLGALETQYF.

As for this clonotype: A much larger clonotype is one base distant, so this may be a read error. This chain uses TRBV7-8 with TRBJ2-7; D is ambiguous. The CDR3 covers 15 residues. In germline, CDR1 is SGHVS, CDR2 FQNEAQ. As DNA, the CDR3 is TGTGCCGGCAGCTTAGGTTGGTCGAGCTCCTACGAGCAGTACTTC. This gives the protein CAGSLGWSSSYEQYF.

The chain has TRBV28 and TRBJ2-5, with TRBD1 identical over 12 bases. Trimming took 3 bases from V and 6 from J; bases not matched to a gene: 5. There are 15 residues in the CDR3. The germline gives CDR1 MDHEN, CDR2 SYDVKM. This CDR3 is CASSFGTGGAKTQYF. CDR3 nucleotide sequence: TGTGCCAGCAGTTTTGGGACAGGGGGCGCGAAGACCCAGTACTTC.

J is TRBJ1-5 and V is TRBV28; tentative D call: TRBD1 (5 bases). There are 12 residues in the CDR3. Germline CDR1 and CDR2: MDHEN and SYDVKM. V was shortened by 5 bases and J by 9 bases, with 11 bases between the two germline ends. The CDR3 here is CASSGTSRPQHF. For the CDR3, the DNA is TGTGCCAGCAGTGGGACGTCGCGGCCCCAGCATTTT.

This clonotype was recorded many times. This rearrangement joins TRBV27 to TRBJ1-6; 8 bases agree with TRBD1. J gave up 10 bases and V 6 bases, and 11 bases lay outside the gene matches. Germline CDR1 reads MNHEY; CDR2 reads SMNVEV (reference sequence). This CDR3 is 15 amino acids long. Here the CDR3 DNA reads TGTGCCAGCAGGGGGCGGACAGGGAGTAGCTCACCCCTCCACTTT. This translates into CASRGRTGSSSPLHF.

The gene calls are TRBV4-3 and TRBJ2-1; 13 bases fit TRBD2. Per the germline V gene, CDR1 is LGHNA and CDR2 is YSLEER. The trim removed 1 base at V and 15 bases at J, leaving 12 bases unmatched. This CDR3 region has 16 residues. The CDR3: CASSQAPPGTSGTLFF. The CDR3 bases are TGCGCCAGCAGCCAAGCCCCCCCCGGGACTAGCGGGACTCTGTTCTTC.

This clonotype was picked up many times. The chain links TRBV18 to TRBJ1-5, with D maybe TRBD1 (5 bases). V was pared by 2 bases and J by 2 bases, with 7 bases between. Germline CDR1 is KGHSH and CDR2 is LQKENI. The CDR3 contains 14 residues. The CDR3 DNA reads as TGTGCCAGCTCACCAGGGGCAGGCAATCAGCCCCAGCATTTT. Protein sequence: CASSPGAGNQPQHF.

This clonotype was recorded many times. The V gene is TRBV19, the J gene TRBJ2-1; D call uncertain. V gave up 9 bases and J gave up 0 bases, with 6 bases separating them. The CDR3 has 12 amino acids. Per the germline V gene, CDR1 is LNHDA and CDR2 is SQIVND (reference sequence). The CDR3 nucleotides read TGTGCCAGCCACAGCTCCTACAATGAGCAGTTCTTC. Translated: CASHSSYNEQFF.

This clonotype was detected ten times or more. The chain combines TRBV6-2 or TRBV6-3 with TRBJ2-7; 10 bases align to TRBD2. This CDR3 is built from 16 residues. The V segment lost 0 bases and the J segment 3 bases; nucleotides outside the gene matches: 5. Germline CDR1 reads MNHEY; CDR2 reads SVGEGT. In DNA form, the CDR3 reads TGTGCCAGCAGTTACTCGACTAGCGGGTTGAGCTACGAGCAGTACTTC. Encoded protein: CASSYSTSGLSYEQYF.

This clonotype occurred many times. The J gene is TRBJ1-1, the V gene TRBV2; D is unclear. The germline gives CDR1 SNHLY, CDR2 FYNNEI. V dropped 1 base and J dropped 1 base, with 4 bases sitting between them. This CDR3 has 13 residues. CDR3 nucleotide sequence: TGTGCCAGCAGTGAAGAGGCGAACACTGAAGCTTTCTTT. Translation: CASSEEANTEAFF.

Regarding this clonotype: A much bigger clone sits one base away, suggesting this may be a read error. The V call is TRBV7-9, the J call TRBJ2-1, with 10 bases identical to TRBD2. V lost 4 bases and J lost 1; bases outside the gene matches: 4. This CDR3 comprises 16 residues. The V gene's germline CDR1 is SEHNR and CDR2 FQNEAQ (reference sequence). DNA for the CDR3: TGTGCCAGCAGCTCCTCTAGCGGGAGATCCTACAATGAGCAGTTCTTC. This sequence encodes CASSSSSGRSYNEQFF.

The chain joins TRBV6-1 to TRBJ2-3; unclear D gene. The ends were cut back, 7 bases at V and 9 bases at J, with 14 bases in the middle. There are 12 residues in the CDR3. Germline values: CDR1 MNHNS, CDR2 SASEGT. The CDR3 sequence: CASTYLAGTQYF. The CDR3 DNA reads TGTGCCAGCACCTATCTCGCAGGCACGCAGTATTTT.

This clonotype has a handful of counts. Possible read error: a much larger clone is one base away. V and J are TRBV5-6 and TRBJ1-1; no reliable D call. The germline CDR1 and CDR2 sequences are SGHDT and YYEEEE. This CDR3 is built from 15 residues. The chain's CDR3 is CASSLSYSPSTEVFF. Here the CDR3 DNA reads TGTGCCAGCAGCTTGAGTTACAGCCCGTCCACTGAAGTTTTCTTT.

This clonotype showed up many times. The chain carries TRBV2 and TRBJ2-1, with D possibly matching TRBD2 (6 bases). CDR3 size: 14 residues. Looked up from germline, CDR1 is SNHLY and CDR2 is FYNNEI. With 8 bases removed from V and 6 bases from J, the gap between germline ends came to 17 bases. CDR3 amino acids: CASALGGIGNEQFF. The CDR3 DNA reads TGTGCCAGCGCGTTAGGAGGGATAGGCAATGAGCAGTTCTTC.

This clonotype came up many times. The CDR3 DNA sequence: TGTGCCAGCAGTCCCTCGACGGGGGCGCGCACTGAAGCTTTCTTT. This codes for CASSPSTGARTEAFF. The rearrangement joins TRBV12-3 or TRBV12-4 to TRBJ1-1; D is possibly TRBD1 (6 bases). V dropped 5 bases and J dropped 4 bases, with 17 bases sitting between them. CDR3 length: 15 residues.

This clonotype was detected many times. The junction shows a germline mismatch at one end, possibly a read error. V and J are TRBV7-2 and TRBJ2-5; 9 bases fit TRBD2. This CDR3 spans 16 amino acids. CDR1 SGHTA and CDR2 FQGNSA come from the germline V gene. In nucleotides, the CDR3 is TGTGCCAGCAGCTTAGTAGCTAGCGGGACCCAAAAGACCCAGTACTTC. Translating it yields CASSLVASGTQKTQYF.

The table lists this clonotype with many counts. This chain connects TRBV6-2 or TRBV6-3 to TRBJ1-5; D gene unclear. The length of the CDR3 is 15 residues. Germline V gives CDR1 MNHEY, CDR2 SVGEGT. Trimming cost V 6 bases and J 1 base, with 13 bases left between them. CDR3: CASRPTGRSNQPQHF. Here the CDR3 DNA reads TGTGCCAGCAGACCTACGGGGAGGAGCAATCAGCCCCAGCATTTT.

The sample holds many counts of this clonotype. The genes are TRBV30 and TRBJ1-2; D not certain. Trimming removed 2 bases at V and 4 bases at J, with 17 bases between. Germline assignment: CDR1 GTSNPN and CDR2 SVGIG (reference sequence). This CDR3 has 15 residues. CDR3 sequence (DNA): TGTGCCTGGAGTCCCCAGGCAGCTCGGATCTATGGCTACACCTTC. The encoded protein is CAWSPQAARIYGYTF.